The 29 T cell receptor beta chains below were found in one sample sequenced in a study of neurological immune-mediated disorders (dated by TCRdb to about 2019). Library method: 5' RACE. The sequencer was an Illumina HiSeq 2500. Starting from the raw public reads, TCRdb applied fastp trimming at Q25, assembled clones with MiXCR and retained in-frame beta chains. Every CDR3 protein is listed once, alongside the most common genes and DNA of its rows. The sample records more than 50,000 distinct CDR3 sequences, 3.5% to 5% of which are singletons. 1.3% of the sample lies in the top ten. The sequencing input was PBMCs. These receptors were collected from a man aged 25-45 years with multiple sclerosis.

This clonotype appeared many times. The rearrangement joins TRBV12-3 or TRBV12-4 to TRBJ2-2; 9 bases match TRBD1. J was trimmed by 0 bases and V by 5 bases; bases with no gene match: 10. The CDR3 covers 18 residues. The CDR3 sequence: CASSTWDRATSNTGELFF. The CDR3 coding sequence is TGTGCCAGCAGTACCTGGGACAGGGCTACCTCGAACACCGGGGAGCTGTTTTTT.

This clonotype showed up many times. V and J are TRBV4-1 and TRBJ2-5; perhaps TRBD1 as D (6 bases). CDR3 size: 14 residues. The germline gives CDR1 MGHRA, CDR2 YSYEKL. V was pared by 4 bases and J by 5 bases, with 14 bases between. CDR3 amino acids: CASSPTGQLETQYF. Here the CDR3 DNA reads TGCGCCAGCAGCCCGACCGGACAGCTGGAGACCCAGTACTTC.

This clonotype showed up many times. The chain employs TRBV7-2 and TRBJ2-3; D call uncertain. Per the germline V gene, CDR1 is SGHTA and CDR2 is FQGNSA. The CDR3 is 16 residues long. Trimming removed 5 bases at V and 8 bases at J, with 23 bases between. CDR3 loop: CASSPRPHDQLRTQYF. CDR3 coding DNA: TGTGCCAGCAGCCCCAGGCCCCACGACCAACTTCGTACGCAGTATTTT.

This clonotype was counted a few times. The CDR3 spells CASSQAYGTQYF. CDR3 coding DNA: TGTGCCAGCAGCCAAGCCTACGGTACGCAGTATTTT. The rearrangement links TRBV14 to TRBJ2-3, with D unclear. The germline V and J ends were trimmed by 1 base and 8 bases, with 7 bases remaining between them. The germline gives CDR1 SGHDN, CDR2 FVKESK. The CDR3 runs to 12 residues.

This clonotype has at least ten counts. The chain links TRBV5-1 to TRBJ1-2; 9 bases align to TRBD1. J lost 5 bases, V lost 4 bases, and 6 bases had no gene match. Germline V gene sequence: CDR1 SGHRS, CDR2 YFSETQ. This CDR3 is 14 amino acids long. For the CDR3, the DNA is TGCGCCAGCAGCAACAGACAGGGGGGTTATGGCTACACCTTC. This codes for CASSNRQGGYGYTF. The variable domain in full, with the rest retrieved from reference TRBV5-1 and TRBJ1-2, is KAGVTQTPRYLIKTRGQQVTLSCSPISGHRSVSWYQQTPGQGLQFLFEYFSETQRNKGNFPGRFSGRQFSNSRSEMNVSTLELGDSALYLCASSNRQGGYGYTFGSGTRLTVV.

This clonotype was seen at least ten times. The rearrangement joins TRBV3-1 to TRBJ2-7; D is uncertain. The CDR3 spans 14 residues. Trimming cost V 1 base and J 6 bases, with 13 bases left between them. Germline CDR1 is LGHDT and CDR2 is YNNKEL (reference sequence). Here the CDR3 DNA reads TGTGCCAGCAGCCAAGTTCTGGGGTTGGCCGAGCAGTACTTC. This encodes CASSQVLGLAEQYF.

This clonotype was recorded many times. The CDR3 region is CASSQAQVGGGASYEQYF. CDR3 in DNA: TGTGCCAGCAGCCAAGCCCAGGTGGGCGGGGGGGCTTCTTACGAGCAGTACTTC. This chain connects TRBV4-2 to TRBJ2-7, with TRBD2 identical over 9 bases. Germline CDR1 and CDR2: LGHNA and YNFKEQ. The CDR3 is 18 residues long. With 1 base clipped from V and 4 bases from J, the junction kept 14 bases outside the gene matches.

As for this clonotype: An end of the junction does not agree with germline; a read error may underlie this. The genes are TRBV6-2 or TRBV6-3 and TRBJ1-6; D perhaps matches TRBD1 (6 bases). Germline V lookup: CDR1 MNHEY, CDR2 SVGEGT. The CDR3 sequence is 15 residues long. CDR3 residues: CASSFLQGFNSPLNF. In nucleotides, the CDR3 is TGTGCCAGCAGTTTCTTACAGGGTTTCAATTCACCCCTCAACTTT.

This clonotype was picked up many times. The V and J genes are TRBV10-3 and TRBJ1-4; D gene unclear. The V gene lost 0 bases and the J gene lost 5 bases, with 7 bases spanning the gap. Per the germline V gene, CDR1 is ENHRY and CDR2 is SYGVKD. This CDR3 contains 14 residues. This CDR3 is CAISESGVNEKLFF. CDR3 in DNA: TGTGCCATCAGTGAGTCTGGCGTGAATGAAAAACTGTTTTTT.

This clonotype was recorded at least ten times. The J gene is TRBJ2-1, the V gene TRBV6-6; 7 bases map to TRBD2. The germline gives CDR1 MNHNY, CDR2 SVGAGI (reference sequence). V lost 0 bases, J lost 6 bases, and 2 bases stayed unmatched. The CDR3 consists of 14 residues. DNA for the CDR3: TGTGCCAGCAGTTACTCGGGACTACTCAATGAGCAGTTCTTC. Translated: CASSYSGLLNEQFF.

The chain is built from TRBV2 and TRBJ2-1, with D possibly matching TRBD1 (5 bases). V shed 6 bases and J shed 2 bases, with 11 bases lying between them. This CDR3 is 14 amino acids long. Germline CDR1 and CDR2: SNHLY and FYNNEI. The CDR3 DNA follows: TGTGCCAGCAGCAGGGTCCAGCCCTACAATGAGCAGTTCTTC. Its protein is CASSRVQPYNEQFF.

At least ten counts were recorded for this clonotype. This sequence joins TRBV2 and TRBJ2-2; D is undetermined. Germline-derived CDR1 and CDR2 are SNHLY and FYNNEI. This CDR3 is 12 amino acids long. V lost 6 bases, J lost 5 bases, and 7 bases lay in between. CDR3 sequence reads: CASRPRTGELFF. In nucleotides, the CDR3 is TGTGCCAGCAGACCAAGAACCGGGGAGCTGTTTTTT.

Ten or more counts support this clonotype. This chain links TRBV12-3 or TRBV12-4 with TRBJ1-3, with unresolved D. The CDR3 contains 16 residues. The V and J ends lost 7 bases and 0 bases respectively, with 16 bases between them. The CDR3 DNA follows: TGTGCCAGCACTAGTAGAGGCATGAGCTCTGGAAACACCATATATTTT. It yields the protein CASTSRGMSSGNTIYF.

This clonotype occurred a few times. J is TRBJ2-7 and V is TRBV5-1; 11 bases are shared with TRBD2. Per germline, CDR1 SGHRS and CDR2 YFSETQ. V lost 4 bases to trimming and J lost 3 bases; unmatched junction nucleotides: 3. This CDR3 comprises 14 residues. CDR3 region: CASSHTSGGYEQYF. Here the CDR3 DNA reads TGCGCCAGCAGCCATACTAGCGGGGGCTACGAGCAGTACTTC.

A few counts support this clonotype. This chain joins TRBV6-5 and TRBJ2-1, with 13 positions matching TRBD2. Trimming at V came to 2 bases and at J to 4 bases, leaving 2 bases not matched to a gene. The germline V gene encodes CDR1 MNHEY and CDR2 SVGAGI. This CDR3 has 16 residues. The CDR3 DNA reads TGTGCCAGCAGTTACACGGGACTAGCGGGGTACAATGAGCAGTTCTTC. This encodes CASSYTGLAGYNEQFF.

About this clonotype itself: Sequence at one end of the junction differs from germline and may be a read error. This rearrangement joins TRBV7-9 to TRBJ1-5, with TRBD1 matching 7 bases. The CDR3 sequence is 14 residues long. Germline V gives CDR1 SEHNR, CDR2 FQNEAQ (reference sequence). The CDR3 protein is CASSSGQSNQPQNF. CDR3 DNA sequence: TGTGCCAGCAGCTCGGGACAGAGCAATCAGCCCCAGAATTTT.

The chain couples TRBV6-1 to TRBJ1-1; tentatively, D is TRBD1 (6 bases). Germline V CDR1 and CDR2: MNHNS, SASEGT. This CDR3 spans 14 amino acids. Between the trimmed V and J ends, which lost 7 bases and 1 base, there was a span of 13 bases. The CDR3 DNA follows: TGTGCCAGCAAACGAGGGGGATCGAACACTGAAGCTTTCTTT. Its protein product is CASKRGGSNTEAFF.

This clonotype was seen ten or more times. V is TRBV27 and J is TRBJ1-5, with D uncertain. Germline V gives CDR1 MNHEY, CDR2 SMNVEV (reference sequence). Trimming removed 2 bases from V and 6 bases from J, with 5 bases in between. The CDR3 has 12 residues. DNA of the CDR3: TGTGCCAGCAGTTTAATCGGTCAGCCCCAGCATTTT. Its translation: CASSLIGQPQHF.

The chain is built from TRBV24-1 and TRBJ2-3; weak D call: TRBD1 (6 bases). Between the trimmed V and J ends, which lost 1 base and 9 bases, there was a span of 10 bases. The CDR3 runs 13 residues. Germline lookup yields CDR1 KGHDR and CDR2 SFDVKD. The DNA for the CDR3 is TGTGCCACCAGTGATTTCTCAGGGGACACGCAGTATTTT. Amino acids: CATSDFSGDTQYF.

This clonotype was seen only once. Since a much larger clone is just one base distant, this may be a read error. This chain joins TRBV20-1 and TRBJ1-1; TRBD1 is a possible D gene (5 bases). This CDR3 region has 12 residues. Trimming took off 4 bases at V and 11 bases at J, with 17 bases between the two ends. Germline V gene lookup returns CDR1 DFQATT and CDR2 SNEGSKA (reference sequence). CDR3 sequence (DNA): TGCAGTGCTATCGGGACGGACGTGGGGGCTTTCTTT. Translated, it gives CSAIGTDVGAFF.

This clonotype was observed at least ten times. The chain joins TRBV20-1 to TRBJ2-1, with D maybe TRBD2 (6 bases). The CDR3 has 15 residues. The V end was cut by 6 bases, the J end by 0 bases, with 15 bases between. Germline assignment: CDR1 DFQATT and CDR2 SNEGSKA (reference sequence). The CDR3 DNA follows: TGCAGTGCCACCGACGGGGGAAGCTCCTACAATGAGCAGTTCTTC. It specifies CSATDGGSSYNEQFF.

This clonotype was detected many times. The chain carries TRBV29-1 and TRBJ1-2, with D maybe TRBD1 (5 bases). The germline gives CDR1 SQVTM, CDR2 ANQGSEA. The CDR3 loop spans 12 amino acids. V lost 6 bases and J lost 10, with 18 bases in between. CDR3 nucleotides: TGCAGCGTCCAAAATCCGGACACGACCTACACCTTC. Its protein is CSVQNPDTTYTF.

Many counts were recorded for this clonotype. The chain employs TRBV10-3 and TRBJ2-7; maybe TRBD1 (6 bases). The V end lost 5 bases, the J end lost 4 bases, and 18 bases lay between the germline ends. This CDR3 contains 15 residues. In germline, CDR1 is ENHRY, CDR2 SYGVKD. This CDR3 is CAISFLAGERYEQYF. The CDR3 nucleotides are TGTGCCATCAGTTTCCTGGCAGGGGAAAGGTACGAGCAGTACTTC.

This clonotype was detected many times. The chain links TRBV20-1 to TRBJ2-1; D remains ambiguous. The CDR3 loop spans 12 amino acids. V lost 3 bases and J lost 5, with 8 bases in between. From germline, CDR1 is DFQATT and CDR2 SNEGSKA (reference sequence). In DNA form, the CDR3 reads TGCAGTGCTAGGGTGCGGAACAATGAGCAGTTCTTC. Translated, it gives CSARVRNNEQFF.

This clonotype has at least ten counts. The rearrangement uses TRBV5-6 and TRBJ2-2, with 7 bases identical to TRBD2. Germline V lookup: CDR1 SGHDT, CDR2 YYEEEE. With 6 bases clipped from V and 0 bases from J, the junction kept 5 bases outside the gene matches. This CDR3 has 15 residues. CDR3 protein: CASIYGGTNTGELFF. CDR3 nucleotide sequence: TGTGCCAGCATTTACGGGGGGACGAACACCGGGGAGCTGTTTTTT. Supplemented by reference TRBV5-6 and TRBJ2-2, the full variable domain reads DAGVTQSPTHLIKTRGQQVTLRCSPKSGHDTVSWYQQALGQGPQFIFQYYEEEERQRGNFPDRFSGHQFPNYSSELNVNALLLGDSALYLCASIYGGTNTGELFFGEGSRLTVL.

At least ten counts were recorded for this clonotype. The gene calls are TRBV5-1 and TRBJ2-5; the D is unclear. Between the trimmed V and J ends, which lost 6 bases and 5 bases, there was a span of 11 bases. The CDR3 runs 12 residues. The germline V gene has CDR1 SGHRS and CDR2 YFSETQ. CDR3 protein: CASKLDGETQYF. The CDR3 DNA reads as TGCGCCAGCAAGTTGGACGGGGAGACCCAGTACTTC.

This clonotype occurred many times. V usage is TRBV5-1 and J usage is TRBJ2-2; D may correspond to TRBD1 or TRBD2 (7 bases each). Deletions cut 4 bases from V and 3 bases from J, with 22 bases between. CDR3 length: 18 amino acids. CDR1 SGHRS and CDR2 YFSETQ come from the germline V gene. The CDR3 DNA sequence: TGCGCCAGCAGCCGTAACGAACAGGGGAGGGGATACACCGGGGAGCTGTTTTTT. Protein product: CASSRNEQGRGYTGELFF. The variable domain in full, completed from reference TRBV5-1 and TRBJ2-2, reads KAGVTQTPRYLIKTRGQQVTLSCSPISGHRSVSWYQQTPGQGLQFLFEYFSETQRNKGNFPGRFSGRQFSNSRSEMNVSTLELGDSALYLCASSRNEQGRGYTGELFFGEGSRLTVL.

This clonotype was seen repeatedly, ten times or more. This chain connects TRBV5-1 to TRBJ2-5; unclear D gene. V dropped 1 base and J dropped 2 bases, with 6 bases sitting between them. Germline loops: CDR1 SGHRS, CDR2 YFSETQ. This CDR3 region has 13 residues. The CDR3 sequence is CASSLRPQETQYF. CDR3 sequence (DNA): TGCGCCAGCAGCTTGCGCCCTCAAGAGACCCAGTACTTC.

This clonotype has a count of ten or more. The rearrangement links TRBV20-1 to TRBJ1-1, with D unresolved. The germline V gene encodes CDR1 DFQATT and CDR2 SNEGSKA (reference sequence). This CDR3 is built from 15 residues. V was cut by 0 bases and J by 0 bases, with 11 bases left in between. CDR3 residues: CSARDREAMNTEAFF. CDR3 nucleotide sequence: TGCAGTGCTAGAGATCGGGAGGCCATGAACACTGAAGCTTTCTTT.